This T cell receptor beta chain was profiled in a study of multiple sclerosis patients with progressive multifocal leukoencephalopathy. Study outcomes and limitations: In most PML patients, TRB repertoires appeared less diverse by entropy. Findings may reflect JC virus infection or just general immunocompromise.

The ends lost 6 bases at V and 6 bases at J; junction bases unmatched: 9. The CDR3 sequence is 15 residues long. Looked up from germline, CDR1 is MNHEY and CDR2 is SMNVEV (reference sequence). Generated by immunoSEQ multiplex PCR, the TCRdb table keeps only in-frame clones and is missing some. The sample carries tens of thousands of clones, 85% to 90% recorded once. Specified time point: time of PML onset. PML was diagnosed clinically and by MRI, then confirmed by JC virus DNA in cerebrospinal fluid. A note on this clone: Its antigen is still unknown.

Material: PBMCs, obtained from a patient treated with natalizumab. This clonotype was sampled from a woman in her thirties with progressive multifocal leukoencephalopathy. This chain connects TRBV27 to TRBJ2-1; 9 bases align to TRBD2. The CDR3 bases are TGTGCCAGCAGGGGGATGGGCGGGAGGGCCAATGAGCAGTTCTTC. It encodes CASRGMGGRANEQFF.